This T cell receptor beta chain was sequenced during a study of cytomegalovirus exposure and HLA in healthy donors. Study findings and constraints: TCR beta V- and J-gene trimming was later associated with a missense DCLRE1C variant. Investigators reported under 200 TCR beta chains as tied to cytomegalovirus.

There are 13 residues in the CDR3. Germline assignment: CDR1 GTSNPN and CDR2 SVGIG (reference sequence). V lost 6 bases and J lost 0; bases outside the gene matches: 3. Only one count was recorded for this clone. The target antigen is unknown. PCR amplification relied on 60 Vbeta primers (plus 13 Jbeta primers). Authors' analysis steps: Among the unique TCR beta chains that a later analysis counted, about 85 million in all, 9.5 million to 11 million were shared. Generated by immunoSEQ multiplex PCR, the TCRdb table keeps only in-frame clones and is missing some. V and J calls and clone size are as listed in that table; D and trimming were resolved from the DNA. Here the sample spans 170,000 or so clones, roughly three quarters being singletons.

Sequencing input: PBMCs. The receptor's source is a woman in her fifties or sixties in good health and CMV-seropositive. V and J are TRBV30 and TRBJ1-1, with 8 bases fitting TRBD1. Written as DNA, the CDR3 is TGTGCCTGCCGGGACAGGCTGAACACTGAAGCTTTCTTT. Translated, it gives CACRDRLNTEAFF.